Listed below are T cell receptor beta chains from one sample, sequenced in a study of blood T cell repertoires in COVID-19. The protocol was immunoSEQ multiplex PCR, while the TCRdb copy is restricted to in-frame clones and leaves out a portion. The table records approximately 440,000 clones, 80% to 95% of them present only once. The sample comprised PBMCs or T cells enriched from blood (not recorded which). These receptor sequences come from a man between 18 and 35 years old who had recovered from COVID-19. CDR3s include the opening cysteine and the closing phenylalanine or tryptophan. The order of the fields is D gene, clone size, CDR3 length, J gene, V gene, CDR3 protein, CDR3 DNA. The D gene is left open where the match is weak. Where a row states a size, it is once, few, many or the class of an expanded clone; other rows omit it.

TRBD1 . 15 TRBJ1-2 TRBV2 CASSDSGQGNYGYTF TGTGCCAGCAGTGATTCGGGACAGGGTAACTATGGCTACACCTTC
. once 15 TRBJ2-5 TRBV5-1 CASSLIADAGETQYF TGCGCCAGCAGCTTGATTGCTGACGCGGGGGAGACCCAGTACTTC
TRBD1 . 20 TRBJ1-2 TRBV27 CASRGGTGNTNLAFNYGYTF TGTGCCAGCAGGGGCGGGACAGGGAATACCAATCTTGCCTTTAACTATGGCTACACCTTC
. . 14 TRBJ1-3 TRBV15 CATSSGGGGNTIYF TGTGCCACCAGCAGCGGGGGGGGAGGAAACACCATATATTTT
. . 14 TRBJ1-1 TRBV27 CASRFSTGNTEAFF TGTGCCAGCAGATTCTCCACAGGGAATACTGAAGCTTTCTTT
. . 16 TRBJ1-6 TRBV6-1 CASSEDVGSYNSPLHF TGTGCCAGCAGTGAAGATGTCGGTTCCTATAATTCACCCCTCCACTTT
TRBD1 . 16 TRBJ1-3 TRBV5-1 CASNLEGARAGNTIYF TGCGCCAGCAACCTGGAGGGGGCCAGGGCTGGAAACACCATATATTTT
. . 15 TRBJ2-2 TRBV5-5 CASSLGQTNTGELFF TGTGCCAGCAGCTTGGGACAGACTAACACCGGGGAGCTGTTTTTT
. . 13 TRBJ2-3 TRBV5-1 CASSRLGTDTQYF TGCGCCAGCTCAAGACTAGGCACAGATACGCAGTATTTT
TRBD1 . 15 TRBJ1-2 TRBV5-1 CASSSDRPGRSGYTF TGCGCCAGCAGCTCGGACAGGCCGGGGAGGAGTGGCTACACCTTC
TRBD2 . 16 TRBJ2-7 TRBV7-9 CASSPGLAGGFHEQYF TGTGCCAGCAGCCCCGGACTAGCGGGAGGCTTCCACGAGCAGTACTTC
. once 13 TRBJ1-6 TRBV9 CASSVVFDSPLHF TGTGCCAGCAGCGTAGTCTTTGATTCACCCCTCCACTTT
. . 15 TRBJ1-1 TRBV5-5 CASSLAGAKNTEAFF TGTGCCAGCAGCTTGGCAGGGGCTAAGAACACTGAAGCTTTCTTT
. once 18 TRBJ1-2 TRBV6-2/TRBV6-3 CASSYKRGAGGEDYGYTF TGTGCCAGCAGTTACAAGCGGGGGGCAGGTGGTGAGGACTATGGCTACACCTTC
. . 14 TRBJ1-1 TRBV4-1 CASSQQRGGTEAFF TGCGCCAGCAGCCAACAGCGCGGGGGCACTGAAGCTTTCTTT
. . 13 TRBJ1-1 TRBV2 CASSDVRNTEAFF TGTGCCAGCAGTGATGTCCGTAACACTGAAGCTTTCTTT
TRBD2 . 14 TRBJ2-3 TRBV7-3 CASSRSGGGDTQYF TGTGCCAGCAGCCGTAGCGGGGGAGGGGATACGCAGTATTTT
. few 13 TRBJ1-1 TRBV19 CASRPTRETEAFF TGTGCCAGTAGGCCCACCCGGGAGACTGAAGCTTTCTTT
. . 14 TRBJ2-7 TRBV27 CASSLSGSRYEQYF TGTGCCAGCAGTCTCTCGGGGAGTAGGTACGAGCAGTACTTC
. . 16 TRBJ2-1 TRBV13 CASSLSGSDPNNEQFF TGTGCCAGCAGCTTAAGCGGGTCCGATCCTAACAATGAGCAGTTCTTC
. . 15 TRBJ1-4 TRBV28 CASTYMGRGNEKLFF TGTGCCAGCACCTACATGGGGCGGGGAAATGAAAAACTGTTTTTT
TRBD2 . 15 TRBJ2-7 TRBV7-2 CASSLAGGPSYEQYF TGTGCCAGCAGCTTAGCGGGAGGGCCGTCCTACGAGCAGTACTTC
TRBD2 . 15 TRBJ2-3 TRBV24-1 CATSEGGSATDTQYF TGTGCCACCAGTGAAGGCGGGAGCGCGACAGATACGCAGTATTTT
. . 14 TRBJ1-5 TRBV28 CASSSPISNQPQHF TGTGCCAGCAGTTCCCCTATTAGCAATCAGCCCCAGCATTTT
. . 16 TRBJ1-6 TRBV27 CASSARTAPWDSPLHF TGTGCCAGCAGTGCTCGGACAGCACCATGGGATTCACCCCTCCACTTT
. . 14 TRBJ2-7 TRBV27 CASKKPGYPDEQYF TGTGCCAGCAAAAAACCCGGGTACCCGGACGAGCAGTACTTC
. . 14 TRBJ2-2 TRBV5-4 CASSLDGITGELFF TGTGCCAGCAGCTTGGACGGGATTACCGGGGAGCTGTTTTTT
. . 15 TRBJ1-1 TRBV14 CASSQVGRVGTEAFF TGTGCCAGCAGCCAGGTTGGCAGGGTAGGGACTGAAGCTTTCTTT
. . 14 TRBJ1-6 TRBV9 CASSPATGNSPLHF TGTGCCAGCAGCCCCGCCACGGGGAATTCACCCCTCCACTTT
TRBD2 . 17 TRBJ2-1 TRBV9 CASSPGTSGPRWNEQFF TGTGCCAGCAGCCCTGGGACTAGCGGCCCCAGGTGGAATGAGCAGTTCTTC
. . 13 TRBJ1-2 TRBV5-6 CASSLGRLYGYTF TGTGCCAGCAGCTTGGGCAGGCTTTATGGCTACACCTTC
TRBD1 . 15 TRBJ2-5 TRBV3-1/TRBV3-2 CASSPYRGAQETQYF TGTGCCAGCAGCCCTTACAGGGGGGCCCAAGAGACCCAGTACTTC
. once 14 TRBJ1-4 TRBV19 CASSIWLWEEKLFF TGTGCCAGTAGTATTTGGCTCTGGGAGGAAAAACTGTTTTTT
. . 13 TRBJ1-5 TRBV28 CASTPGSNQPQHF TGTGCCAGCACCCCGGGGAGCAATCAGCCCCAGCATTTT
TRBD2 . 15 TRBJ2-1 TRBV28 CASSSAGGSYNEQFF TGTGCCAGCAGTTCAGCGGGGGGATCCTACAATGAGCAGTTCTTC
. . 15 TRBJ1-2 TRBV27 CASRASGGINYGYTF TGTGCCAGCAGGGCATCGGGAGGGATTAACTATGGCTACACCTTC
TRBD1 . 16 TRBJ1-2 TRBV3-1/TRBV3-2 CASRPRTGGRFYGYTF TGTGCCAGCCGCCCACGGACAGGGGGTCGTTTTTATGGCTACACCTTC
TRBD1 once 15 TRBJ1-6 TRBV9 CASSGLGQGDSPLHF TGTGCCAGCTCCGGTTTAGGACAGGGGGATTCACCCCTCCACTTT
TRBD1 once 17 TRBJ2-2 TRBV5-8 CASSLFLRDRGTGELFF TGTGCCAGCAGCTTATTCCTCCGGGACAGGGGTACCGGGGAGCTGTTTTTT
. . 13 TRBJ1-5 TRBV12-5 CASGLETGKAQHF TGTGCTAGTGGTTTGGAAACAGGGAAGGCCCAGCATTTT
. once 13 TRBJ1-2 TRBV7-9 CASSLLFNYGYTF TGTGCCAGCAGCTTACTTTTTAACTATGGCTACACCTTC